Below, 4 T cell receptor beta chains from the same sample are listed, as sequenced in a study of blood T cell repertoires in COVID-19. Using immunoSEQ multiplex PCR, the repertoire was profiled, and TCRdb retains in-frame clones only, with some absent. The sample shows about 250,000 clones, less than 85% of them seen only once. The sequencing input was peripheral blood. The receptors come from a woman aged 80 or older with active or convalescent COVID-19.

The chain has TRBV30 and TRBJ2-2; 7 bases align to TRBD2. The CDR3 spans 17 residues. V shed 2 bases and J 4 bases; nucleotides not matched to a gene: 13. Germline CDR1 reads GTSNPN; CDR2 reads SVGIG (reference sequence). The CDR3 DNA is TGTGCCTGGAGTCCTCCGGGGGTAGCGGGTACCACCGGGGAGCTGTTTTTT. It translates to CAWSPPGVAGTTGELFF. Full variable domain (missing parts from reference TRBV30 and TRBJ2-2): SQTIHQWPATLVQPVGSPLSLECTVEGTSNPNLYWYRQAAGRGLQLLFYSVGIGQISSEVPQNLSASRPQDRQFILSSKKLLLSDSGFYLCAWSPPGVAGTTGELFFGEGSRLTVL.

V gene TRBV6-1 combines with J gene TRBJ1-1; D gene ambiguous. This CDR3 is 15 amino acids long. The V gene's germline CDR1 is MNHNS and CDR2 SASEGT. Trimming stripped 0 bases from V and 0 bases from J, with 8 bases between. CDR3 sequence: CASSEAGQLNTEAFF. DNA for the CDR3: TGTGCCAGCAGTGAAGCGGGCCAGCTGAACACTGAAGCTTTCTTT.

This chain joins TRBV5-4 and TRBJ1-2, with no clear D. Trimming removed 0 bases from V and 0 bases from J, with 9 bases in between. CDR3 length: 15 residues. Germline lookup yields CDR1 SGHNT and CDR2 YYREEE (reference sequence). The CDR3 reads CASSLGADPNYGYTF. Here the CDR3 DNA reads TGTGCCAGCAGCTTGGGGGCAGATCCTAACTATGGCTACACCTTC.

CDR3 in amino acids: CASSRTGGYGYTF. CDR3 DNA: TGTGCCAGCAGCCGAACAGGGGGCTATGGCTACACCTTC. V is TRBV6-5 and J is TRBJ1-2; 8 bases align to TRBD1. V lost 6 bases, J lost 4 bases, and 4 bases stayed unmatched. Germline values: CDR1 MNHEY, CDR2 SVGAGI. The CDR3 has 13 amino acids.